These 12 T cell receptor beta chains were sequenced from one sample in a study of cytomegalovirus exposure and HLA in healthy donors. Primers for the PCR totalled 60 Vbeta and 13 Jbeta. TCRdb's table, derived via immunoSEQ multiplex PCR, lists solely in-frame clones and lacks some. Among roughly 180,000 clones, 80% to 85% were seen once, and the ten largest hold under 1.1%. Sequencing was carried out using PBMCs. The receptors stem from a man aged 30-40 years in good health and CMV-seronegative.

The chain joins TRBV5-1 to TRBJ2-3, with 9 bases that match TRBD1. Germline loops: CDR1 SGHRS, CDR2 YFSETQ. The V gene end was trimmed by 4 bases and the J gene end by 4 bases; junction bases not matched to a gene: 10. The length of the CDR3 is 16 residues. This CDR3 is CASSPPTGTGPDTQYF. The CDR3 bases are TGCGCCAGCAGCCCACCTACCGGGACAGGGCCAGATACGCAGTATTTT.

V and J are TRBV5-1 and TRBJ1-2, with 10 bases fitting TRBD1. V shed 4 bases and J 5 bases; nucleotides not matched to a gene: 5. The germline gives CDR1 SGHRS, CDR2 YFSETQ. The CDR3 is made up of 14 amino acids. The CDR3 bases are TGCGCCAGCAGCCCGGACAGGGGGAATTATGGCTACACCTTC. Translation: CASSPDRGNYGYTF.

The V call is TRBV11-3, the J call TRBJ2-5; D perhaps matches TRBD1 (6 bases). Germline CDR1 reads SGHNT; CDR2 reads YENEEA. V was cut by 5 bases and J by 0 bases, with 13 bases left in between. This CDR3 has 15 amino acids. CDR3 sequence reads: CASSKPGQYQETQYF. In DNA form, the CDR3 reads TGTGCCAGCAGCAAACCGGGACAATACCAAGAGACCCAGTACTTC.

V usage is TRBV11-2 and J usage is TRBJ2-7; tentative D call: TRBD1 (5 bases). Trimming shortened V by 8 bases and J by 0 bases, and 14 bases separated the two germline ends. This CDR3 has 14 amino acids. The germline CDR1 and CDR2 sequences are SGHAT and FQNNGV. The CDR3 loop reads CASSGLVSSYEQYF. For the CDR3, the DNA is TGTGCCAGCTCAGGGTTGGTGAGCTCCTACGAGCAGTACTTC.

The table lists this clone with a few counts. This chain joins TRBV4-2 and TRBJ2-7, with 14 bases matching TRBD2. There are 15 residues in the CDR3. Germline CDR1 LGHNA, CDR2 YNFKEQ. V shed 7 bases and J 2 bases; nucleotides not matched to a gene: 4. As DNA, the CDR3 is TGTGCCAGCACCCTGGGACTAGCGGGAGCCTACGAGCAGTACTTC. Its translation: CASTLGLAGAYEQYF.

This clone was observed a handful of times. This chain connects TRBV2 to TRBJ2-7; 7 positions match TRBD2. V dropped 5 bases and J dropped 2; count of bases not matched to a gene: 9. The germline gives CDR1 SNHLY, CDR2 FYNNEI. The CDR3 is 15 amino acids. The CDR3 loop reads CASSPQRGTAYEQYF. CDR3 coding DNA: TGTGCCAGCAGTCCCCAGCGGGGAACGGCCTACGAGCAGTACTTC. Filled out from reference TRBV2 and TRBJ2-7, the complete variable domain reads EPEVTQTPSHQVTQMGQEVILRCVPISNHLYFYWYRQILGQKVEFLVSFYNNEISEKSEIFDDQFSVERPDGSNFTLKIRSTKLEDSAMYFCASSPQRGTAYEQYFGPGTRLTVT.

The chain employs TRBV7-9 and TRBJ1-2, with 7 bases lining up with TRBD1. The CDR3 is 15 amino acids. The germline CDR1 and CDR2 sequences are SEHNR and FQNEAQ (reference sequence). J was trimmed by 4 bases and V by 3 bases; bases with no gene match: 8. In DNA, the CDR3 is TGTGCCAGCAGCTTCGGGTTGGACAGGTCCTATGGCTACACCTTC. Protein: CASSFGLDRSYGYTF.

This rearrangement joins TRBV29-1 to TRBJ2-3, with 7 bases lining up with TRBD2. The CDR3 is made up of 14 amino acids. The V and J ends lost 3 bases and 1 base, in that order; junction bases with no gene match: 4. Germline V lookup: CDR1 SQVTM, CDR2 ANQGSEA. The CDR3 is CSVEGGRGTDTQYF. CDR3 DNA sequence: TGCAGCGTTGAGGGGGGGAGGGGCACAGATACGCAGTATTTT.

J is TRBJ1-5 and V is TRBV6-5, with D uncertain. Germline V lookup: CDR1 MNHEY, CDR2 SVGAGI. The CDR3 length is 13 residues. The V end was cut by 5 bases, the J end by 6 bases, with 11 bases between. The CDR3 DNA sequence: TGTGCCAGCAGTGTTTCCGGGTTTCAGCCCCAGCATTTT. Its protein product is CASSVSGFQPQHF.

The rearrangement links TRBV7-3 to TRBJ2-1; 11 nucleotides line up with TRBD2. CDR1 and CDR2 from the germline V gene are SGHTA and FQGTGA. This CDR3 region has 18 residues. The V segment lost 4 bases and the J segment 9 bases; nucleotides outside the gene matches: 17. The CDR3 nucleotides read TGTGCCAGCAGCTCCACGATACTTACTAGCGGGAGTTCGGTTGAGCAGTTCTTC. This translates into CASSSTILTSGSSVEQFF.

Ten or more counts support this clone. Other DNA sequences in the same sample also yield this CDR3. This rearrangement joins TRBV2 to TRBJ1-5; D not resolved. V was clipped by 4 bases and J by 2 bases, with 9 bases between them. The CDR3 loop spans 14 amino acids. Germline CDR1 is SNHLY and CDR2 is FYNNEI. The DNA for the CDR3 is TGTGCCAGCAGTGTAGAGAGGGGCAATCAGCCCCAGCATTTT. Encoded protein: CASSVERGNQPQHF. Filled out from reference TRBV2 and TRBJ1-5, the complete variable domain reads EPEVTQTPSHQVTQMGQEVILRCVPISNHLYFYWYRQILGQKVEFLVSFYNNEISEKSEIFDDQFSVERPDGSNFTLKIRSTKLEDSAMYFCASSVERGNQPQHFGDGTRLSIL.

V gene TRBV2 combines with J gene TRBJ2-6; TRBD1 might be the D (5 bases). CDR1 and CDR2 (germline): SNHLY, FYNNEI. CDR3 size: 13 residues. V shed 9 bases and J shed 7 bases, with 13 bases lying between them. Here the CDR3 reads CASINRGANVLTF. As DNA, the CDR3 is TGTGCCAGTATAAATAGGGGTGCCAACGTCCTGACTTTC.